This T cell receptor beta chain comes out of a study of shared clonotypes between healthy human individuals. The protocol was immunoSEQ multiplex PCR, while the TCRdb copy is restricted to in-frame clones and leaves out a portion. The data contain roughly 490,000 clones, 60% to 85% of them singletons. The CDR3 has 15 residues. CDR1 is GTSNPN, CDR2 SVGIG, per germline (reference sequence). The V segment lost 5 bases and the J segment 11 bases; nucleotides outside the gene matches: 13. This clone has more than one count but fewer than ten. The sequence came from a woman in her thirties or forties in good health. Some clones in this sample may be carry-over from other donors' samples. The chain has TRBV30 and TRBJ1-6; TRBD1 matches 9 bases. Sequenced: PBMCs. Here the CDR3 DNA reads TGTGCCTGGGAGGACAGGGGAGGAGCGGATCCACCCCTCCACTTT. Its translation is CAWEDRGGADPPLHF.